A selection of T cell receptor beta chains follows, all from one sample in a study of cytomegalovirus exposure and HLA in healthy donors. Sequenced by immunoSEQ multiplex PCR; TCRdb stores in-frame clones only, minus some. The sample yields about 130,000 clones, roughly three quarters seen once. Material: PBMCs. These receptors came from a man under 40 in good health and CMV-seronegative. Both conserved end residues are part of each CDR3. A D gene is named only where the DNA matches it firmly. Only part of the rows carry a size: once, few, many, or a class if the clone is expanded.

v_gene: TRBV25-1
j_gene: TRBJ2-1
d_gene: NA
abundance: NA
CDR3nt: TGTGCCAGCAGTGCTTCCAATGAGCAGTTCTTC
CDR3aa: CASSASNEQFF

v_gene: TRBV30
j_gene: TRBJ1-2
d_gene: NA
abundance: NA
CDR3nt: TGTGCCTGGAATGGCAGGGCCAACTATGGCTACACCTTC
CDR3aa: CAWNGRANYGYTF

v_gene: TRBV5-1
j_gene: TRBJ2-7
d_gene: TRBD2
abundance: NA
CDR3nt: TGCGCCAGCAGCTTGGCCGCAGCGGGAGGGAGTTACGAGCAGTACTTC
CDR3aa: CASSLAAAGGSYEQYF

v_gene: TRBV6-5
j_gene: TRBJ2-7
d_gene: TRBD2
abundance: NA
CDR3nt: TGTGCCAGCAGCGCCACTTGGACTAGCCACGAGCAGTACTTC
CDR3aa: CASSATWTSHEQYF

v_gene: TRBV18
j_gene: TRBJ2-7
d_gene: NA
abundance: NA
CDR3nt: TGTGCCAGCTCACCCCAACCGGGGGAACACGAGCAGTACTTC
CDR3aa: CASSPQPGEHEQYF

v_gene: TRBV5-6
j_gene: TRBJ2-3
d_gene: NA
abundance: NA
CDR3nt: TGTGCCAGCAGTTGGGGTCACCGGGCCCCGCCGGAGGCAGATACGCAGTATTTT
CDR3aa: CASSWGHRAPPEADTQYF

v_gene: TRBV10-3
j_gene: TRBJ1-4
d_gene: NA
abundance: once
CDR3nt: TGTGCCATCAGTCAAGAGGGAACTAATGAAAAACTGTTTTTT
CDR3aa: CAISQEGTNEKLFF

v_gene: TRBV18
j_gene: TRBJ2-7
d_gene: NA
abundance: once
CDR3nt: TGTGCCAGCTCACCAGGGGGGAACTCGGTATACGAGCAGTACTTC
CDR3aa: CASSPGGNSVYEQYF

v_gene: TRBV10-1
j_gene: TRBJ2-3
d_gene: NA
abundance: NA
CDR3nt: TGCGCCAGCCCCTCGGAGGATACGCAGTATTTT
CDR3aa: CASPSEDTQYF

v_gene: TRBV6-6
j_gene: TRBJ2-1
d_gene: NA
abundance: few
CDR3nt: TGTGCCAGCAGCAATCCCTTCCCGGGAGAAATCAATGAGCAGTTCTTC
CDR3aa: CASSNPFPGEINEQFF

v_gene: TRBV7-8
j_gene: TRBJ2-1
d_gene: TRBD2
abundance: NA
CDR3nt: TGTGCCAGCAGCCCCCTGCGGGAGTACAATGAGCAGTTCTTC
CDR3aa: CASSPLREYNEQFF

v_gene: TRBV27
j_gene: TRBJ2-5
d_gene: TRBD1
abundance: few
CDR3nt: TGTGCCAGCAGTCAACACAGGGGCACGGTGGAGACCCAGTACTTC
CDR3aa: CASSQHRGTVETQYF

v_gene: TRBV9
j_gene: TRBJ2-3
d_gene: TRBD2
abundance: NA
CDR3nt: TGTGCCAGCAGCGTGACTAGCGGGAGCACAGATACGCAGTATTTT
CDR3aa: CASSVTSGSTDTQYF

v_gene: TRBV5-6
j_gene: TRBJ2-5
d_gene: TRBD2
abundance: NA
CDR3nt: TGTGCCAGCAGCTCCACGAATAGCGGGTGGGAGACCCAGTACTTC
CDR3aa: CASSSTNSGWETQYF

v_gene: TRBV5-1
j_gene: TRBJ2-3
d_gene: TRBD1
abundance: NA
CDR3nt: TGCGCCAGCAGCGGGGGACAGCGCACAGATACGCAGTATTTT
CDR3aa: CASSGGQRTDTQYF

v_gene: TRBV4-1
j_gene: TRBJ2-7
d_gene: TRBD1
abundance: NA
CDR3nt: TGCGCCAGCAGCCAAGACCGGGACAGATCCTACGAGCAGTACTTC
CDR3aa: CASSQDRDRSYEQYF

v_gene: TRBV2
j_gene: TRBJ2-4
d_gene: TRBD1
abundance: NA
CDR3nt: TGTGCCAGCACCGAGAACAGGGGGAGGGCCAAAAACATTCAGTACTTC
CDR3aa: CASTENRGRAKNIQYF

v_gene: TRBV18
j_gene: TRBJ2-6
d_gene: TRBD1
abundance: NA
CDR3nt: TGTGCCAGCTCACCCGGGACAGGAGCACACTCTGGGGCCAACGTCCTGACTTTC
CDR3aa: CASSPGTGAHSGANVLTF

v_gene: TRBV5-4
j_gene: TRBJ1-2
d_gene: TRBD1
abundance: NA
CDR3nt: TGTGCCAGCAGCTTTGGGACAGGGGGGTCGAAATATGGCTACACCTTC
CDR3aa: CASSFGTGGSKYGYTF

v_gene: TRBV5-1
j_gene: TRBJ2-7
d_gene: NA
abundance: NA
CDR3nt: TGCGCCAGCACTCAGGACAGCCCAAGCTACGAGCAGTACTTC
CDR3aa: CASTQDSPSYEQYF

v_gene: TRBV9
j_gene: TRBJ2-1
d_gene: NA
abundance: NA
CDR3nt: TGTGCCAGCAGCGACGGGACCTACAATGAGCAGTTCTTC
CDR3aa: CASSDGTYNEQFF

v_gene: TRBV9
j_gene: TRBJ2-2
d_gene: NA
abundance: NA
CDR3nt: TGTGCCAGCAGCGTAGAGGGGACGAACACCGGGGAGCTGTTTTTT
CDR3aa: CASSVEGTNTGELFF

v_gene: TRBV5-1
j_gene: TRBJ1-2
d_gene: NA
abundance: NA
CDR3nt: TGCGCCAGCAGCGGGGGACAAAACTATGGCTACACCTTC
CDR3aa: CASSGGQNYGYTF

v_gene: TRBV5-1
j_gene: TRBJ2-2
d_gene: TRBD1
abundance: NA
CDR3nt: TGCGCCAGCAGTTCGGGACAGCCTCCCGGGGAGCTGTTTTTT
CDR3aa: CASSSGQPPGELFF

v_gene: TRBV4-2
j_gene: TRBJ2-5
d_gene: NA
abundance: NA
CDR3nt: TGTGCCAGCAGCCAAGAGGGGACATTTCCCCAAGAGACCCAGTACTTC
CDR3aa: CASSQEGTFPQETQYF

v_gene: TRBV6-4
j_gene: TRBJ2-2
d_gene: TRBD1
abundance: NA
CDR3nt: TGTGCCAGCAGTGACTCGGGACAGGGGAACACCGGGGAGCTGTTTTTT
CDR3aa: CASSDSGQGNTGELFF

v_gene: TRBV25-1
j_gene: TRBJ2-3
d_gene: TRBD1
abundance: NA
CDR3nt: TGTGCCAGCAGTCTCCGTTGGGGGACAGGGGGCACAGATACGCAGTATTTT
CDR3aa: CASSLRWGTGGTDTQYF

v_gene: TRBV18
j_gene: TRBJ2-1
d_gene: NA
abundance: few
CDR3nt: TGTGCCAGCTCACCACGGTCAGGGGAGAATGAGCAGTTCTTC
CDR3aa: CASSPRSGENEQFF

v_gene: TRBV5-8
j_gene: TRBJ2-5
d_gene: TRBD1
abundance: NA
CDR3nt: TGTGCCAGCAGCATAGGACAGGGCCAAGAGACCCAGTACTTC
CDR3aa: CASSIGQGQETQYF

v_gene: TRBV9
j_gene: TRBJ2-3
d_gene: NA
abundance: NA
CDR3nt: TGTGCCAGCAGGATGGGGGAGGGCACAGATACGCAGTATTTT
CDR3aa: CASRMGEGTDTQYF

v_gene: TRBV19
j_gene: TRBJ2-6
d_gene: TRBD2
abundance: NA
CDR3nt: TGTGCCAGTAGTATAGATCTGAGACTAGCGGGAGGGACCTCTGGGGCCAACGTCCTGACTTTC
CDR3aa: CASSIDLRLAGGTSGANVLTF

v_gene: TRBV28
j_gene: TRBJ1-5
d_gene: TRBD1
abundance: NA
CDR3nt: TGTGCCAGCAGCCGGGTGGGGCAGGGGGGCGACAATCAGCCCCAGCATTTT
CDR3aa: CASSRVGQGGDNQPQHF

v_gene: TRBV15
j_gene: TRBJ1-2
d_gene: TRBD1
abundance: once
CDR3nt: TGTGCCACCAGCAGAAAACAGGGGGCGCGCTATGGCTACACCTTC
CDR3aa: CATSRKQGARYGYTF

v_gene: TRBV9
j_gene: TRBJ1-5
d_gene: NA
abundance: NA
CDR3nt: TGTGCCAGCAGCGCCCGACTGAGAAATCAGCCCCAGCATTTT
CDR3aa: CASSARLRNQPQHF

v_gene: TRBV28
j_gene: TRBJ2-1
d_gene: NA
abundance: few
CDR3nt: TGTGCCAGCAGCCTCTACGGGAGCGAGTACAATGAGCAGTTCTTC
CDR3aa: CASSLYGSEYNEQFF

v_gene: TRBV27
j_gene: TRBJ2-7
d_gene: NA
abundance: many
CDR3nt: TGTGCCAGCAGTCCTGACTACCTCCTGGACGAGCAGTACTTC
CDR3aa: CASSPDYLLDEQYF

v_gene: TRBV2
j_gene: TRBJ1-1
d_gene: TRBD1
abundance: few
CDR3nt: TGTGCCAGCAGCCGGACAGGGGGATTGGAGACTGAAGCTTTCTTT
CDR3aa: CASSRTGGLETEAFF

v_gene: TRBV9
j_gene: TRBJ2-7
d_gene: NA
abundance: NA
CDR3nt: TGTGCCAGCAGCGTACCCGACATACGGTCCGAGCAGTACTTC
CDR3aa: CASSVPDIRSEQYF

v_gene: TRBV2
j_gene: TRBJ1-2
d_gene: NA
abundance: NA
CDR3nt: TGTGCCAGCAGTGAAGACGGTAACTATGGCTACACCTTC
CDR3aa: CASSEDGNYGYTF

v_gene: TRBV5-4
j_gene: TRBJ2-1
d_gene: NA
abundance: NA
CDR3nt: TGTGCCAGCAGCCCCGCCTCCCTCTTGCGCTCCTACAATGAGCAGTTCTTC
CDR3aa: CASSPASLLRSYNEQFF

v_gene: TRBV28
j_gene: TRBJ1-2
d_gene: NA
abundance: NA
CDR3nt: TGTGCCAGCAGTTCCAAGGGGGACTATGGCTACACCTTC
CDR3aa: CASSSKGDYGYTF

v_gene: TRBV5-1
j_gene: TRBJ1-4
d_gene: TRBD1
abundance: NA
CDR3nt: TGCGCCAGCAGCCCCGGGACAGGGGCCGAAAAACTGTTTTTT
CDR3aa: CASSPGTGAEKLFF

v_gene: TRBV5-1
j_gene: TRBJ2-1
d_gene: TRBD2
abundance: NA
CDR3nt: TGCGCCAGCAGCACTTTAGCGGGAAGATTCTACAATGAGCAGTTCTTC
CDR3aa: CASSTLAGRFYNEQFF

v_gene: TRBV30
j_gene: TRBJ2-7
d_gene: NA
abundance: NA
CDR3nt: TGTGCCTGGAGCAAATCGAGTTCCTACGAGCAGTACTTC
CDR3aa: CAWSKSSSYEQYF

v_gene: TRBV11-2
j_gene: TRBJ2-1
d_gene: NA
abundance: NA
CDR3nt: TGTGCCAGCAGCACTTGGCAGGGCAGGGAGGCTGAGCAGTTCTTC
CDR3aa: CASSTWQGREAEQFF

v_gene: TRBV9
j_gene: TRBJ2-7
d_gene: NA
abundance: NA
CDR3nt: TGTGCCAGCAGCCCCCCGGAGGCTCACTACGAGCAGTACTTC
CDR3aa: CASSPPEAHYEQYF

v_gene: TRBV18
j_gene: TRBJ2-7
d_gene: TRBD1
abundance: NA
CDR3nt: TGTGCCAGCTCACCACAAGAAGGGACAGGGGTCTACGAGCAGTACTTC
CDR3aa: CASSPQEGTGVYEQYF

v_gene: TRBV6-5
j_gene: TRBJ1-4
d_gene: TRBD1
abundance: once
CDR3nt: TGTGCCAGCAGTTACGACAGGGTAACTAATGAAAAACTGTTTTTT
CDR3aa: CASSYDRVTNEKLFF

v_gene: TRBV28
j_gene: TRBJ2-7
d_gene: NA
abundance: once
CDR3nt: TGTGCCAGCAGTTCGCCGTCGGGCTACGAGCAGTACTTC
CDR3aa: CASSSPSGYEQYF

v_gene: TRBV10-3
j_gene: TRBJ2-7
d_gene: NA
abundance: NA
CDR3nt: TGTGCCATCACCCGGGAGAACTCCTACGAGCAGTACTTC
CDR3aa: CAITRENSYEQYF

v_gene: TRBV5-6
j_gene: TRBJ2-1
d_gene: NA
abundance: NA
CDR3nt: TGTGCCAGCAGCTTCGCGAATTACAATGAGCAGTTCTTC
CDR3aa: CASSFANYNEQFF

v_gene: TRBV7-2
j_gene: TRBJ2-3
d_gene: TRBD2
abundance: few
CDR3nt: TGTGCCAGCAGCAATATGGGAGGGGGCACAGATACGCAGTATTTT
CDR3aa: CASSNMGGGTDTQYF

v_gene: TRBV5-1
j_gene: TRBJ2-1
d_gene: NA
abundance: once
CDR3nt: TGCGCCAGCAGTGATAGACAGCCGAGCTCCTACAATGAGCAGTTCTTC
CDR3aa: CASSDRQPSSYNEQFF

v_gene: TRBV28
j_gene: TRBJ1-2
d_gene: TRBD1
abundance: NA
CDR3nt: TGTGCCAGCAGTCATAGGACAGGGGGCATCTATGGCTACACCTTC
CDR3aa: CASSHRTGGIYGYTF